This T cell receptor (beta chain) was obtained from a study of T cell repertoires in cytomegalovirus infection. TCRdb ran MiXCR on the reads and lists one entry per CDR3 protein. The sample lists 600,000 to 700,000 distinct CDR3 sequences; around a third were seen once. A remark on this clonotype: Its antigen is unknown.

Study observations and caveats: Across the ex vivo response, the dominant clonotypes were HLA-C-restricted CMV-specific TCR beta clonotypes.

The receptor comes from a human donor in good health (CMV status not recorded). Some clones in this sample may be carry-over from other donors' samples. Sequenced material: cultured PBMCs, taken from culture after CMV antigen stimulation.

The CDR3 here is CASSPLAGGWDEQFF. The CDR3 DNA reads as TGTGCCAGCAGCCCTCTAGCGGGAGGGTGGGATGAGCAGTTCTTC. V usage is TRBV28 and J usage is TRBJ2-1; 12 bases are a match to TRBD2. The CDR3 spans 15 residues. V gave up 6 bases and J gave up 8 bases; unmatched junction bases: 8. In germline, CDR1 is MDHEN, CDR2 SYDVKM.